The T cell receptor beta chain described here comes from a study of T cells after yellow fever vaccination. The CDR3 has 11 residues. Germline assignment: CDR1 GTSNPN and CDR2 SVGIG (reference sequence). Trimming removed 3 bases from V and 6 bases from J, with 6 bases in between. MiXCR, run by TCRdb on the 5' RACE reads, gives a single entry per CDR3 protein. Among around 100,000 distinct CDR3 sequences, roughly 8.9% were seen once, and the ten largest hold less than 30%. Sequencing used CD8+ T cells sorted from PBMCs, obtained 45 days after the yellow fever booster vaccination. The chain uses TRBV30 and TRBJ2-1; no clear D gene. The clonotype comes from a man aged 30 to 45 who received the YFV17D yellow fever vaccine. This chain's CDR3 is CAWREPNEQFF. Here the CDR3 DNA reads TGTGCCTGGAGAGAACCCAATGAGCAGTTCTTC.